This passage covers 28 T cell receptor beta chains from one sample sequenced in a study of blood T cells in healthy people across ages. The use of a sample-barcoded 5' primer and a J-beta primer mix characterized a second PCR of roughly 7 to 11 cycles. From the 5' RACE reads, TCRdb called clonotypes with MiXCR, one entry per CDR3 protein. The data contain about 720,000 distinct CDR3 sequences, over 20% of them singletons. The sequenced sample was blood. These receptors all stem from an older man in good health.

The CDR3 DNA sequence: TGTGCCAGCAGCCCCGTTGTTCAGACAGGGACTGGGAACATTCAGTACTTC. This codes for CASSPVVQTGTGNIQYF. V is TRBV9 and J is TRBJ2-4, with D perhaps TRBD1 (7 bases). Germline CDR1 SGDLS, CDR2 YYNGEE. There are 17 residues in the CDR3. The V and J ends lost 4 bases and 7 bases respectively, with 24 bases between them.

The J gene is TRBJ2-5, the V gene TRBV29-1, with 7 bases identical to TRBD1. J lost 4 bases, V lost 7 bases, and 6 bases had no gene match. The germline V gene has CDR1 SQVTM and CDR2 ANQGSEA. CDR3 size: 12 residues. CDR3 sequence (DNA): TGCAGCGCCCAACAGGGGTCAGAGACCCAGTACTTC. Protein: CSAQQGSETQYF. The whole variable domain, filled in from reference TRBV29-1 and TRBJ2-5, reads SAVISQKPSRDICQRGTSLTIQCQVDSQVTMMFWYRQQPGQSLTLIATANQGSEATYESGFVIDKFPISRPNLTFSTLTVSNMSPEDSSIYLCSAQQGSETQYFGPGTRLLVL.

The V gene is TRBV18, the J gene TRBJ2-1; D remains ambiguous. CDR3 length equals 14 residues. The ends were cut back, 2 bases at V and 0 bases at J, with 5 bases in the middle. Germline V gene data show CDR1 as KGHSH and CDR2 as LQKENI. CDR3 protein: CASSPESSYNEQFF. The CDR3 DNA follows: TGTGCCAGCTCACCAGAGAGCTCCTACAATGAGCAGTTCTTC.

A few counts support this clonotype. The rearrangement joins TRBV5-1 to TRBJ2-2; D may match TRBD1 or TRBD2 (5 bases each). V lost 1 base and J 3 bases, leaving 10 bases between the germline ends. The CDR3 totals 15 residues. Germline V gene lookup returns CDR1 SGHRS and CDR2 YFSETQ. The CDR3 DNA is TGCGCCAGCAGCTTGTCCGGGGACGACACCGGGGAGCTGTTTTTT. It specifies CASSLSGDDTGELFF.

The chain links TRBV7-9 to TRBJ2-7; 12 bases map to TRBD2. The DNA matches TRBJ2-1 better at its end, which makes the J call doubtful. Germline V CDR1 and CDR2: SEHNR, FQNEAQ (reference sequence). This CDR3 region has 17 residues. The CDR3: CASSRRLAGARSNEQFF. The CDR3 DNA sequence: TGTGCCAGCAGCCGCCGACTAGCGGGGGCCCGCTCCAATGAGCAGTTCTTC.

This clonotype was found a few times. The chain combines TRBV5-6 with TRBJ2-5; TRBD2 matches 13 bases. After removal of 7 bases from V and 2 bases from J, the junction contained 5 bases not matched to a gene. The CDR3 has 15 amino acids. In germline, CDR1 is SGHDT, CDR2 YYEEEE. CDR3 residues: CASAGLAGAQETQYF. CDR3 nucleotides: TGTGCCAGCGCAGGACTAGCGGGAGCACAAGAGACCCAGTACTTC.

The rearrangement links TRBV7-6 to TRBJ2-5; TRBD1 agrees at 8 bases. V dropped 5 bases and J dropped 0; count of bases not matched to a gene: 5. CDR3 length: 15 amino acids. Germline lookup yields CDR1 SGHVS and CDR2 FNYEAQ. CDR3 sequence: CASSGNRGNQETQYF. CDR3 sequence (DNA): TGTGCCAGCAGCGGAAACAGGGGGAACCAAGAGACCCAGTACTTC.

This clonotype has at least ten counts. This sequence joins TRBV20-1 and TRBJ2-3; the match to TRBD2 covers 11 bases. Germline V gene sequence: CDR1 DFQATT, CDR2 SNEGSKA (reference sequence). The CDR3 covers 14 residues. Trimming took 5 bases from V and 3 from J; bases not matched to a gene: 4. CDR3 in DNA: TGCAGTGCTCCACTAGCGGGAGTGACAGATACGCAGTATTTT. Translating it yields CSAPLAGVTDTQYF.

The table lists this clonotype with a few counts. J is TRBJ1-5 and V is TRBV28, with a possible D match to TRBD1 (5 bases). The CDR3 runs to 15 residues. Trimming took 2 bases from V and 3 from J, leaving 11 bases between them. Germline CDR1 is MDHEN and CDR2 is SYDVKM. For the CDR3, the DNA is TGTGCCAGCAGTTTAGAAAGACAGATCAATCAGCCCCAGCATTTT. This gives the protein CASSLERQINQPQHF.

This clonotype was found a few times. The rearrangement joins TRBV18 to TRBJ1-1; D is unresolved. The CDR3 covers 13 residues. Germline V gene lookup returns CDR1 KGHSH and CDR2 LQKENI. V was pared by 2 bases and J by 1 base, with 5 bases between. The CDR3 loop is CASSPSANTEAFF. CDR3 bases: TGTGCCAGCTCACCATCGGCGAACACTGAAGCTTTCTTT.

This clonotype has just a few counts. The CDR3: CASSSDGVRVHEQYF. DNA of the CDR3: TGCGCCAGCAGTTCCGATGGAGTGCGGGTCCACGAGCAGTACTTC. V gene TRBV5-1 combines with J gene TRBJ2-5, with TRBD2 as a possible D gene (5 bases). The J call is doubtful: the DNA matches TRBJ2-7 better. Germline V gene lookup returns CDR1 SGHRS and CDR2 YFSETQ. The CDR3 extends over 15 amino acids.

This clonotype has ten or more counts. The chain has TRBV19 and TRBJ1-5, with D possibly being TRBD1 (6 bases). Germline loops: CDR1 LNHDA, CDR2 SQIVND (reference sequence). V dropped 10 bases and J dropped 0 bases, with 19 bases sitting between them. The CDR3 loop spans 16 amino acids. The chain's CDR3 is CATSGVSSYSNQPQHF. The CDR3 DNA reads as TGTGCCACCTCAGGGGTTTCCTCGTATAGCAATCAGCCCCAGCATTTT.

This clonotype turned up a few times. The chain is built from TRBV28 and TRBJ2-5, with D possibly being TRBD2 (6 bases). Germline-derived CDR1 and CDR2 are MDHEN and SYDVKM. This CDR3 has 13 residues. Trimming shortened V by 8 bases and J by 3 bases, and 13 bases separated the two germline ends. CDR3 residues: CASVSGDKETQYF. The DNA of the CDR3 is TGTGCCAGCGTTTCGGGAGATAAAGAGACCCAGTACTTC.

At least ten counts were recorded for this clonotype. This rearrangement joins TRBV20-1 to TRBJ2-1; 8 bases are shared with TRBD2. The CDR3 loop spans 18 amino acids. J was trimmed by 0 bases and V by 0 bases; bases with no gene match: 10. The germline V gene encodes CDR1 DFQATT and CDR2 SNEGSKA (reference sequence). In DNA form, the CDR3 reads TGCAGTGCTAGAGACTTGATGGTCCGGGGGGGCTCCTACAATGAGCAGTTCTTC. Translating gives CSARDLMVRGGSYNEQFF.

Only a few counts were recorded for this clonotype. This chain links TRBV9 with TRBJ1-1; D gene uncertain. Germline V gene sequence: CDR1 SGDLS, CDR2 YYNGEE. Trimming removed 4 bases at V and 3 bases at J, with 10 bases between. The CDR3 length is 13 residues. The CDR3 region is CASSQGWHTEAFF. The CDR3 DNA reads as TGTGCCAGCAGCCAAGGGTGGCACACTGAAGCTTTCTTT. Full variable domain (outside the CDR3, taken from reference TRBV9 and TRBJ1-1): DSGVTQTPKHLITATGQRVTLRCSPRSGDLSVYWYQQSLDQGLQFLIQYYNGEERAKGNILERFSAQQFPDLHSELNLSSLELGDSALYFCASSQGWHTEAFFGQGTRLTVV.

The CDR3 DNA sequence: TGCAGCGTTGAACTTCATCCCAGGGATGAGCAGTTCTTC. Translation: CSVELHPRDEQFF. The chain joins TRBV29-1 to TRBJ2-1; D is possibly TRBD1 (5 bases). CDR1 is SQVTM and CDR2 is ANQGSEA in the germline V gene. The CDR3 covers 13 residues. Trimming pared 2 bases from V and 8 bases from J, leaving 13 bases between.

The V and J genes are TRBV28 and TRBJ2-5, with 9 bases lining up with TRBD2. The J call may be faulty, since TRBJ2-1 better matches the DNA end. CDR1 is MDHEN and CDR2 is SYDVKM in the germline V gene. The CDR3 consists of 16 residues. The CDR3 is CASSLLGTSIGNEQFF. The CDR3 DNA reads TGTGCCAGCAGTTTATTAGGGACTAGCATAGGCAATGAGCAGTTCTTC.

This clonotype has more than one count but fewer than ten. The rearrangement joins TRBV12-3 or TRBV12-4 to TRBJ2-4; the D gene is possibly TRBD2 (5 bases). The CDR3 totals 12 residues. V lost 3 bases to trimming and J lost 7 bases, with 7 bases between them. In DNA form, the CDR3 reads TGTGCCAGCAGTTTCACGGGGAACATTCAGTACTTC. It specifies CASSFTGNIQYF.

There are a few counts of this clonotype. The chain has TRBV11-2 and TRBJ1-2; 7 nucleotides align to TRBD1. In germline, CDR1 is SGHAT, CDR2 FQNNGV. V dropped 5 bases and J dropped 7; count of bases not matched to a gene: 7. The CDR3 contains 13 residues. The CDR3 DNA sequence: TGTGCCAGCAGCGTCGACAGGGCGGGTGGCTACACCTTC. Its translation: CASSVDRAGGYTF.

This clonotype was detected only a few times. The J gene is TRBJ1-1, the V gene TRBV28; possibly TRBD1 for D (6 bases). Germline V gives CDR1 MDHEN, CDR2 SYDVKM. The germline V and J ends were trimmed by 6 bases and 2 bases, with 16 bases remaining between them. The CDR3 runs 15 residues. The CDR3 DNA reads TGTGCCAGCAGCCCTTCCTCGGGGGCCAACACTGAAGCTTTCTTT. Encoded protein: CASSPSSGANTEAFF.

The rearrangement uses TRBV2 and TRBJ2-7; either TRBD1 or TRBD2 may fit D (5 bases each). The DNA end lines up better with TRBJ2-1; the J call may be wrong. The CDR3 totals 16 residues. Germline CDR1 is SNHLY and CDR2 is FYNNEI. The CDR3 region is CASSDSWDARNNEQFF. The CDR3 DNA follows: TGTGCCAGCAGTGATAGTTGGGACGCTCGCAACAATGAGCAGTTCTTC.

This clonotype came up many times. The chain links TRBV6-1 to TRBJ1-6; 9 bases line up with TRBD1. V lost 6 bases to trimming and J lost 6 bases; unmatched junction nucleotides: 3. Per germline, CDR1 MNHNS and CDR2 SASEGT. The CDR3 has 14 residues. CDR3 bases: TGTGCCAGCAGCCAGGACAGGGGTAATTCACCCCTCCACTTT. Translated, it gives CASSQDRGNSPLHF.

This clonotype was picked up a small number of times. This sequence joins TRBV20-1 and TRBJ1-5; 7 bases agree with TRBD1. The CDR3 totals 12 residues. V shed 6 bases and J 7 bases; nucleotides not matched to a gene: 6. Germline lookup yields CDR1 DFQATT and CDR2 SNEGSKA (reference sequence). CDR3 sequence reads: CSANTGEQPQHF. Written as DNA, the CDR3 is TGCAGTGCCAACACAGGGGAACAGCCCCAGCATTTT.

Regarding this clonotype: A much bigger clone sits one base away, suggesting this may be a read error. J is TRBJ2-2 and V is TRBV7-3; D is possibly TRBD2 (5 bases). V lost 5 bases, J lost 0 bases, and 13 bases lay in between. CDR1 and CDR2 (germline): SGHTA, FQGTGA. The CDR3 covers 16 residues. The CDR3 protein is CASSPASGTNTGELFF. CDR3 nucleotide sequence: TGTGCCAGCAGCCCAGCATCGGGAACGAACACCGGGGAGCTGTTTTTT.

This clonotype was observed a few times. V usage is TRBV27 and J usage is TRBJ1-4; no reliable D call. V lost 5 bases and J lost 4, with 11 bases in between. Germline loops: CDR1 MNHEY, CDR2 SMNVEV (reference sequence). This CDR3 is built from 14 residues. The CDR3 loop reads CASSLDRLNEKLFF. For the CDR3, the DNA is TGTGCCAGCAGTCTAGACCGTCTTAATGAAAAACTGTTTTTT.

The chain has TRBV5-1 and TRBJ2-1; perhaps D is TRBD1 or TRBD2 (5 bases each). The germline V gene encodes CDR1 SGHRS and CDR2 YFSETQ. The CDR3 length is 16 residues. V lost 4 bases and J lost 4, with 18 bases in between. Here the CDR3 DNA reads TGCGCCAGCAGCACAACCACAGGAGGTGTTTACAATGAGCAGTTCTTC. It specifies CASSTTTGGVYNEQFF.

The table lists this clonotype with a few counts. The chain joins TRBV9 to TRBJ2-5; 10 positions agree with TRBD1. With V trimmed by 6 bases and J by 5 bases, 7 bases remained unmatched. The CDR3 runs 14 residues. Germline V CDR1 and CDR2: SGDLS, YYNGEE. CDR3 sequence reads: CASTPGQGLETQYF. CDR3 nucleotides: TGTGCCAGCACCCCGGGACAGGGGTTGGAGACCCAGTACTTC.

This clonotype was recorded a few times. The chain has TRBV6-2 or TRBV6-3 and TRBJ2-5; D is possibly TRBD2 (6 bases). This CDR3 is 15 amino acids long. The germline V and J ends were trimmed by 4 bases and 0 bases, with 12 bases remaining between them. Germline loops: CDR1 MNHEY, CDR2 SVGEGT. In DNA, the CDR3 is TGTGCCAGCAGTTTCCGGGACTGGTACCAAGAGACCCAGTACTTC. Translation: CASSFRDWYQETQYF.